This T cell receptor beta chain was captured in a study of T-cell memory formation after mild COVID-19. General study findings and limits: There was a balanced CD4/CD8 profile in clones contracting day 15 to 85, and later expanders leaned CD4+. For contracting clones, CD4+ ones sat mainly in CM and EM, CD8+ in EMRA.

In this sample, this clonotype turned up a few times. The antigen is undetermined. MiXCR was run by TCRdb on the 5' RACE reads, yielding one entry per CDR3 protein. The sample gives roughly 70,000 distinct CDR3 sequences, over 15% of which show up once; roughly 30% is in the top ten. Germline CDR1 reads SGDLS; CDR2 reads YYNGEE. V was clipped by 4 bases and J by 7 bases, with 12 bases between them. This CDR3 comprises 13 residues. The V gene is TRBV9, the J gene TRBJ2-1; maybe TRBD1 (6 bases). The sequencing sample was made of PBMCs or a T cell subset sorted from them (not recorded which). This clonotype was sampled from an adult woman who had mild COVID-19 (a few samples of this study predate the infection). Cell type and time point are not known. The CDR3 nucleotides read TGTGCCAGCAGCATAATTACAGGGAATGAGCAGTTCTTC. Its protein product is CASSIITGNEQFF.